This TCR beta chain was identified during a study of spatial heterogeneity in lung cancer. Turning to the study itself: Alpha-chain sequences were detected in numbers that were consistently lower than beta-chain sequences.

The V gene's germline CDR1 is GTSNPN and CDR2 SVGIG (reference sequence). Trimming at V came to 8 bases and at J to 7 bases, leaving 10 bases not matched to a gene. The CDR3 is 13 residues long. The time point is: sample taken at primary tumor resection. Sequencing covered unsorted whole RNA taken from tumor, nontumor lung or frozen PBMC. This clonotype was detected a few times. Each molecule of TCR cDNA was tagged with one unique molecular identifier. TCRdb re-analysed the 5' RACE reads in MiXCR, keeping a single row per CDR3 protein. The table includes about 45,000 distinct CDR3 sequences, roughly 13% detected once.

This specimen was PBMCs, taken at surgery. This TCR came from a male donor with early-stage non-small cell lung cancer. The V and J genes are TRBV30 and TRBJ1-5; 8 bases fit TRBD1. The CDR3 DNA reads TGTGCCGGCGACAGGGGAGGGGAGCAGCCCCAGCATTTT. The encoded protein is CAGDRGGEQPQHF.